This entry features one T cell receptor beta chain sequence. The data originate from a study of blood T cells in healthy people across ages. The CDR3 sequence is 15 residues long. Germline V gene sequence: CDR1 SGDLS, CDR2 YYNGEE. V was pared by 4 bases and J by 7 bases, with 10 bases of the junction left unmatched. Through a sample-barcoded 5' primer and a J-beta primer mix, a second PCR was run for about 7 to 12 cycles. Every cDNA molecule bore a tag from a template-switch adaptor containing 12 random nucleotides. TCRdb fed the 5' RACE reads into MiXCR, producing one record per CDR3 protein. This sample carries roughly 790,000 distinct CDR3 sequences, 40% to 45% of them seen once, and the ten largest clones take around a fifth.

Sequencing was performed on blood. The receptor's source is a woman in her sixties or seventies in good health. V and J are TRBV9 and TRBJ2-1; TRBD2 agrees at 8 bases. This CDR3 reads CASSTRTSSGNEQFF. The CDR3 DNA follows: TGTGCCAGCAGCACTAGGACTAGCTCCGGAAATGAGCAGTTCTTC.